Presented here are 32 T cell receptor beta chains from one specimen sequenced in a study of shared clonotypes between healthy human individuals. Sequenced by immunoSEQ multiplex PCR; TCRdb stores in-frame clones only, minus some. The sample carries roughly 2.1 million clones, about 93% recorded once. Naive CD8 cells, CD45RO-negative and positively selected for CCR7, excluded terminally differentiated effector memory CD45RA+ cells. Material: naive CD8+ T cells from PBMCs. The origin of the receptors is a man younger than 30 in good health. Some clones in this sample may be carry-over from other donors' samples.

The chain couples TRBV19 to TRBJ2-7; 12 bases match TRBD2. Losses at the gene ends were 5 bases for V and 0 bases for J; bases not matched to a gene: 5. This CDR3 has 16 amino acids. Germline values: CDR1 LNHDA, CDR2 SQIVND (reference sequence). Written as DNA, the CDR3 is TGTGCCAGTAGTCCGCGGACTAGCGGGGACTCCTACGAGCAGTACTTC. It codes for CASSPRTSGDSYEQYF.

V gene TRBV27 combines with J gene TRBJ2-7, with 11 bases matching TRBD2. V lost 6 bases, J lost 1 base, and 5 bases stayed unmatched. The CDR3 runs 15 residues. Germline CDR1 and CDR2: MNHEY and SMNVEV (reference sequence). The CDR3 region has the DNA TGTGCCAGCAGGCCGGGACTAGCGGCTTCCTACGAGCAGTACTTC. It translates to CASRPGLAASYEQYF.

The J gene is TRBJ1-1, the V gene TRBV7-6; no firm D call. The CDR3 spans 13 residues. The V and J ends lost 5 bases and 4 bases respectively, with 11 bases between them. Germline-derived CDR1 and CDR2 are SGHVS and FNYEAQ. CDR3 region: CASSDRAGTEAFF. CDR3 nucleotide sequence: TGTGCCAGCAGCGACCGGGCCGGCACTGAAGCTTTCTTT.

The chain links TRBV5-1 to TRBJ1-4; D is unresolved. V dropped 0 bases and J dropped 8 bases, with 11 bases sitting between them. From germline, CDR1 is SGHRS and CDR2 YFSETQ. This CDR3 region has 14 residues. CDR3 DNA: TGCGCCAGCAGCTTGGGCCGGGTTCGCGAAAAACTGTTTTTT. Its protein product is CASSLGRVREKLFF.

The CDR3 protein is CASGEGGYGYTF. The CDR3 DNA reads TGTGCCAGCGGAGAAGGGGGCTATGGCTACACCTTC. This chain joins TRBV6-5 and TRBJ1-2; D is perhaps TRBD1 (6 bases). This CDR3 region has 12 residues. Germline V gene data show CDR1 as MNHEY and CDR2 as SVGAGI. Deletions cut 8 bases from V and 4 bases from J, with 11 bases between.

This chain's CDR3 is CASSSLQGAQGREQYF. The CDR3 DNA reads TGTGCCAGCAGTTCTTTACAGGGGGCGCAGGGCCGGGAGCAGTACTTC. V and J are TRBV6-6 and TRBJ2-7; TRBD1 aligns across 9 bases. This CDR3 comprises 16 residues. Germline trimming cut 4 bases from V and 7 bases from J; bases unmatched to any gene: 14. Germline V CDR1 and CDR2: MNHNY, SVGAGI (reference sequence).

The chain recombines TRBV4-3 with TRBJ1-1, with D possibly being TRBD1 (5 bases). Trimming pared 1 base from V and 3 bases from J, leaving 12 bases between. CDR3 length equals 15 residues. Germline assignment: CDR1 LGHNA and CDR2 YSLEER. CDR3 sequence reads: CASSQGLGTYTEAFF. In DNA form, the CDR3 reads TGCGCCAGCAGCCAAGGTCTGGGGACCTACACTGAAGCTTTCTTT.

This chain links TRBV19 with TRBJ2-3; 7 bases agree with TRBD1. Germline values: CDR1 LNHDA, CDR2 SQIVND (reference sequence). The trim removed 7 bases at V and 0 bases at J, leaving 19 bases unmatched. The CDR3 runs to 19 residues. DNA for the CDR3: TGTGCCAGTACCGAAAGACAGGGCCAGACCCTCGCTAGCACAGATACGCAGTATTTT. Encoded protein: CASTERQGQTLASTDTQYF.

The CDR3 protein is CASSFTETDYGYTF. The CDR3 coding sequence is TGTGCCAGCAGCTTTACAGAGACAGACTATGGCTACACCTTC. The rearrangement joins TRBV11-1 to TRBJ1-2; D is perhaps TRBD1 (5 bases). Looked up from germline, CDR1 is SGHAT and CDR2 is FQDESV (reference sequence). This CDR3 spans 14 amino acids. Deletions cut 3 bases from V and 3 bases from J, with 11 bases between.

CDR3 nucleotides: TGTGCCATCAGTGACAGCCGCTCTGGAAACACCATATATTTT. This translates into CAISDSRSGNTIYF. The rearrangement uses TRBV10-3 and TRBJ1-3, with D unclear. The CDR3 loop spans 14 amino acids. V was trimmed by 3 bases and J by 0 bases, leaving 6 bases between them. Germline values: CDR1 ENHRY, CDR2 SYGVKD.

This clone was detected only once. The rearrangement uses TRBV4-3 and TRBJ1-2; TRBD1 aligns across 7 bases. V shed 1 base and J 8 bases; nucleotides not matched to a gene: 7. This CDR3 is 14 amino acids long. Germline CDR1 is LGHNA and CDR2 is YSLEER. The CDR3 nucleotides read TGCGCCAGCAGCCAAGGCTCAACAGGGGAGGGCTACACCTTC. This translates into CASSQGSTGEGYTF.

The CDR3 coding sequence is TGTGCCAGTAGTTATCTAGCGGGAGTCCGAGACGAGCAGTACTTC. This codes for CASSYLAGVRDEQYF. The chain joins TRBV19 to TRBJ2-7, with TRBD2 matching over 10 bases. Losses at the gene ends were 5 bases for V and 5 bases for J; bases not matched to a gene: 9. Germline V gene sequence: CDR1 LNHDA, CDR2 SQIVND (reference sequence). The CDR3 sequence is 15 residues long. Full variable domain (missing parts from reference TRBV19 and TRBJ2-7): DGGITQSPKYLFRKEGQNVTLSCEQNLNHDAMYWYRQDPGQGLRLIYYSQIVNDFQKGDIAEGYSVSREKKESFPLTVTSAQKNPTAFYLCASSYLAGVRDEQYFGPGTRLTVT.

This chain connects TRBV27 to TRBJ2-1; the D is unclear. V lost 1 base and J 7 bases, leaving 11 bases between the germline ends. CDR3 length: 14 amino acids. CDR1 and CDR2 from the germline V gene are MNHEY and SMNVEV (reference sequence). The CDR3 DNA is TGTGCCAGCAGTTTATATGAGTTAGTGAATGAGCAGTTCTTC. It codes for CASSLYELVNEQFF.

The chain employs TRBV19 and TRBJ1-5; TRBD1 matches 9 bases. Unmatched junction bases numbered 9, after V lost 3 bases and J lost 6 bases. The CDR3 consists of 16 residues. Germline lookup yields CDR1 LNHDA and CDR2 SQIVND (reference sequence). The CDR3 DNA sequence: TGTGCCAGTAGTATCGAACAGGGGGCGTGGGGTCAGCCCCAGCATTTT. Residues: CASSIEQGAWGQPQHF. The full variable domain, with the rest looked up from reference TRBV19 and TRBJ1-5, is DGGITQSPKYLFRKEGQNVTLSCEQNLNHDAMYWYRQDPGQGLRLIYYSQIVNDFQKGDIAEGYSVSREKKESFPLTVTSAQKNPTAFYLCASSIEQGAWGQPQHFGDGTRLSIL.

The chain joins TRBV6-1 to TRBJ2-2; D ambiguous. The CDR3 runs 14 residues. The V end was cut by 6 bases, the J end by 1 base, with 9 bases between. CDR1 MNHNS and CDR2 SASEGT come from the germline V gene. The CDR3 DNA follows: TGTGCCAGCAGAATCAGGAGGAACACCGGGGAGCTGTTTTTT. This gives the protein CASRIRRNTGELFF.

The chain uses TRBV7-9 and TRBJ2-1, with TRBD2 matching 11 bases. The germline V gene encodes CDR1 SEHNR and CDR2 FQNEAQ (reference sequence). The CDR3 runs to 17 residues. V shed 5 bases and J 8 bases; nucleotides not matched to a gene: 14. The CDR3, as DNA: TGTGCCAGCAGCCAAAACCGCAGACTAGCGGGACTGGATGAGCAGTTCTTC. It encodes CASSQNRRLAGLDEQFF.

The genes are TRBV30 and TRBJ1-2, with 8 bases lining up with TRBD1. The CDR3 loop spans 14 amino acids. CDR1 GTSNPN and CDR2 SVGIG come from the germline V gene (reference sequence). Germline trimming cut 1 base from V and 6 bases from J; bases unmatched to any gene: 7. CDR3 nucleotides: TGTGCCTGGAGTGGCAGGGGGCGTTCACATGGCTACACCTTC. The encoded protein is CAWSGRGRSHGYTF.

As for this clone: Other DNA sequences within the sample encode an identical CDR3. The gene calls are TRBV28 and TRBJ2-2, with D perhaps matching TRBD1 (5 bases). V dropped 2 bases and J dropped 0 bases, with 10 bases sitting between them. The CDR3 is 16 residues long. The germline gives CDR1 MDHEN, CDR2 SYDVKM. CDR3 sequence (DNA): TGTGCCAGCAGTTTACGACAGTTCGCGAACACCGGGGAGCTGTTTTTT. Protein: CASSLRQFANTGELFF.

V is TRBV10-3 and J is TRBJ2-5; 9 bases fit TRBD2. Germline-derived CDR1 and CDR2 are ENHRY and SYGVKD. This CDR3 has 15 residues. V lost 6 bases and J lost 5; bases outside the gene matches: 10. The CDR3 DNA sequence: TGTGCCATCAGGGGGGTTAGCGGGAGTCTGGAGACCCAGTACTTC. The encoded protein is CAIRGVSGSLETQYF.

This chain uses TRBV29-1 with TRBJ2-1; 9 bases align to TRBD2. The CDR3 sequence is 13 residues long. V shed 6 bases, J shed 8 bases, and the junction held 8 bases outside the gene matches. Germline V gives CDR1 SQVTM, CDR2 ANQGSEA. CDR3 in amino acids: CSVAGLAGDEQFF. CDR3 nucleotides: TGCAGCGTAGCGGGACTAGCTGGGGATGAGCAGTTCTTC.

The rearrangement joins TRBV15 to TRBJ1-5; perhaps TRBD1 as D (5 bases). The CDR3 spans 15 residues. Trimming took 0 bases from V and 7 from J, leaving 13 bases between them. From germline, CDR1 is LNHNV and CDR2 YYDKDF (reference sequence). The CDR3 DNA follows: TGTGCCACCAGCAGAGATCTTTTACAGGCCCAGCCCCAGCATTTT. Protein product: CATSRDLLQAQPQHF.

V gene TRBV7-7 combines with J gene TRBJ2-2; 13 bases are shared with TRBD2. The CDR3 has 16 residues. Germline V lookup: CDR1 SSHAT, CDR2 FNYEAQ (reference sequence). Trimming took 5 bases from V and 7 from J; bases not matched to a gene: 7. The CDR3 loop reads CASSEGLAGANGELFF. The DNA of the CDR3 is TGTGCCAGCAGCGAAGGACTAGCGGGAGCGAACGGGGAGCTGTTTTTT.

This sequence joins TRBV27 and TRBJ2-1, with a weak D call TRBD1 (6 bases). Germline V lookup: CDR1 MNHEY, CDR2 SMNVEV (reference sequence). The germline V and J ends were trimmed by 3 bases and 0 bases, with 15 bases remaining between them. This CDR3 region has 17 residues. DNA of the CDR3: TGTGCCAGCAGTTTGGACCGGACAGAGAGCTCCTACAATGAGCAGTTCTTC. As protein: CASSLDRTESSYNEQFF.

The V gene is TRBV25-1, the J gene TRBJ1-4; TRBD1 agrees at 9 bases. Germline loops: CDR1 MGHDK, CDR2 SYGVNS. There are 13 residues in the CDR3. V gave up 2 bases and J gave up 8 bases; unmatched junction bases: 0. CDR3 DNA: TGTGCCAGCAGTGAAACAGGGGGCGAAAAACTGTTTTTT. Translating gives CASSETGGEKLFF.

The DNA of the CDR3 is TGTGCCAGCAGTTACCGGGCCCTTTTCTACGAGCAGTACTTC. The encoded protein is CASSYRALFYEQYF. The chain carries TRBV6-5 and TRBJ2-7; no reliable D call. The length of the CDR3 is 14 residues. V was pared by 2 bases and J by 3 bases, with 11 bases between. From germline, CDR1 is MNHEY and CDR2 SVGAGI.

The CDR3 bases are TGTGCCAGCAGCCACGGACATCGGCCTCAGTTCTTC. Protein sequence: CASSHGHRPQFF. This sequence joins TRBV11-2 and TRBJ2-1, with TRBD1 as a possible D gene (5 bases). The V and J ends lost 5 bases and 13 bases respectively, with 15 bases between them. Germline CDR1 and CDR2: SGHAT and FQNNGV. This CDR3 contains 12 residues.

CDR3 protein: CASSPQLIQGSEQYF. CDR3 bases: TGTGCCAGTAGTCCCCAATTGATACAGGGCTCCGAGCAGTACTTC. The chain joins TRBV19 to TRBJ2-7; TRBD1 is a possible D gene (6 bases). Germline V lookup: CDR1 LNHDA, CDR2 SQIVND (reference sequence). The V end lost 5 bases, the J end lost 6 bases, and 20 bases lay between the germline ends. The length of the CDR3 is 15 residues.

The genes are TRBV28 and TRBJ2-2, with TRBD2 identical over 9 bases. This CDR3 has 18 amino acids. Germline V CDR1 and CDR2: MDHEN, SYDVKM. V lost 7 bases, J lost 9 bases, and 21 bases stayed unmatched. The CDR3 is CASISNIGGRDSHRELFF. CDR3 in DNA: TGTGCCAGCATATCAAATATCGGCGGGAGGGATTCCCACCGGGAGCTGTTTTTT.

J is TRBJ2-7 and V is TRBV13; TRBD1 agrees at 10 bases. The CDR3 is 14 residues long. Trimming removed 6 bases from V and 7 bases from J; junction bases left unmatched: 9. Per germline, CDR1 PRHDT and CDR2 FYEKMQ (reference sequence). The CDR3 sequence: CASSFGTGVWEQYF. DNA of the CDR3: TGTGCCAGCAGTTTCGGGACAGGGGTTTGGGAGCAGTACTTC.

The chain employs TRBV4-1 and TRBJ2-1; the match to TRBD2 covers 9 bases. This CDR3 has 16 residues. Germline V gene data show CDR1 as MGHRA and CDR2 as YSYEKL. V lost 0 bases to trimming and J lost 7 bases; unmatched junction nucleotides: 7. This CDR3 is CASSQDRLAAGNEQFF. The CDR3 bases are TGCGCCAGCAGCCAAGATCGACTAGCGGCGGGAAATGAGCAGTTCTTC.

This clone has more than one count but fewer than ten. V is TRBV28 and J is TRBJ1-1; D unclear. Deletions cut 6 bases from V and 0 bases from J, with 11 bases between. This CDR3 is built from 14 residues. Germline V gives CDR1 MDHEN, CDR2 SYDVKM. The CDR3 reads CASSLQILNTEAFF. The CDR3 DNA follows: TGTGCCAGCAGCCTACAAATCCTGAACACTGAAGCTTTCTTT.

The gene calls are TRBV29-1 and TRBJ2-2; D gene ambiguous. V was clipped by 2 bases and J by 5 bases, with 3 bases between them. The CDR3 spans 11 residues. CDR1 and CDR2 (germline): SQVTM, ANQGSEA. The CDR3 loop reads CSVEYTGELFF. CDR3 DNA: TGCAGCGTTGAATATACCGGGGAGCTGTTTTTT.